The 29 T cell receptor beta chains below all came from one sample that was sequenced in a study of OX40 agonist ivuxolimab in advanced cancers. The protocol was immunoSEQ multiplex PCR, while the TCRdb copy is restricted to in-frame clones and leaves out a portion. The repertoire holds 70,000 to 95,000 clones, with around 90% as singletons. The sequencing here drew on CD4+ or CD8+ T cells sorted from blood, taken in a trial of the OX40 agonist ivuxolimab. These receptors were collected from an adult with an advanced solid tumor such as melanoma, head and neck, liver or kidney cancer.

The chain employs TRBV6-5 and TRBJ2-4; no reliable D call. This CDR3 comprises 16 residues. V was clipped by 4 bases and J by 2 bases, with 15 bases between them. Germline CDR1 and CDR2: MNHEY and SVGAGI. CDR3 protein: CASSSTFRRTKNIQYF. In DNA, the CDR3 is TGTGCCAGCAGTTCAACCTTCAGGAGAACCAAAAACATTCAGTACTTC.

J is TRBJ2-3 and V is TRBV11-3; 8 nucleotides agree with TRBD2. Germline CDR1 reads SGHNT; CDR2 reads YENEEA. Trimming at V came to 5 bases and at J to 11 bases, leaving 9 bases not matched to a gene. This CDR3 region has 13 residues. CDR3 DNA: TGTGCCAGCAGCCTACCGGGACTAGAGGGGCAGTATTTT. It specifies CASSLPGLEGQYF.

This chain connects TRBV10-3 to TRBJ2-4; TRBD2 matches 8 bases. The CDR3 runs to 12 residues. Germline V gene lookup returns CDR1 ENHRY and CDR2 SYGVKD. V lost 11 bases, J lost 5 bases, and 5 bases stayed unmatched. In DNA, the CDR3 is TGTGCCGTCGCAGCGGGGGAAAACATTCAGTACTTC. Translating gives CAVAAGENIQYF.

The rearrangement links TRBV27 to TRBJ2-6; D may be TRBD1 (6 bases). This CDR3 contains 17 residues. V was pared by 2 bases and J by 0 bases, with 11 bases between. Germline V CDR1 and CDR2: MNHEY, SMNVEV (reference sequence). In DNA form, the CDR3 reads TGTGCCAGCAGTTTAAACAGGGACCCCTCTGGGGCCAACGTCCTGACTTTC. Translating it yields CASSLNRDPSGANVLTF.

The V and J genes are TRBV19 and TRBJ1-2; the D is unclear. Germline V lookup: CDR1 LNHDA, CDR2 SQIVND (reference sequence). This CDR3 is 15 amino acids long. The V and J ends lost 0 bases and 1 base respectively, with 9 bases between them. In DNA, the CDR3 is TGTGCCAGTAGTATAGATTACAGCTTTAACTATGGCTACACCTTC. As protein: CASSIDYSFNYGYTF.

This clone was observed a handful of times. V gene TRBV5-1 combines with J gene TRBJ2-2; weak D call: TRBD2 (6 bases). Germline V lookup: CDR1 SGHRS, CDR2 YFSETQ. CDR3 length: 16 amino acids. The V gene lost 4 bases and the J gene lost 2 bases, with 15 bases spanning the gap. The CDR3 sequence: CASSGSGLPNTGELFF. As DNA, the CDR3 is TGCGCCAGCAGCGGATCGGGACTCCCTAACACCGGGGAGCTGTTTTTT.

The V and J genes are TRBV5-1 and TRBJ2-1; D not certain. V shed 3 bases and J shed 7 bases, with 5 bases lying between them. The CDR3 spans 11 residues. CDR1 SGHRS and CDR2 YFSETQ come from the germline V gene. The DNA for the CDR3 is TGCGCCAGCAGCTCCAATAATGAGCAGTTCTTC. Protein product: CASSSNNEQFF.

The rearrangement joins TRBV5-1 to TRBJ2-7; TRBD2 agrees at 7 bases. Per germline, CDR1 SGHRS and CDR2 YFSETQ. CDR3 size: 15 residues. The V and J ends lost 0 bases and 1 base, in that order; junction bases with no gene match: 4. The CDR3 sequence: CASSLVVGGSYEQYF. CDR3 bases: TGCGCCAGCAGCTTGGTGGTGGGGGGGTCCTACGAGCAGTACTTC.

V and J are TRBV29-1 and TRBJ2-1; 14 bases are shared with TRBD2. The CDR3 sequence is 17 residues long. The ends lost 8 bases at V and 4 bases at J; junction bases unmatched: 13. Germline V gene sequence: CDR1 SQVTM, CDR2 ANQGSEA. In DNA form, the CDR3 reads TGCAGCCCCCGACTAGCGGGGGGGCAAGAGGTATACAATGAGCAGTTCTTC. Protein sequence: CSPRLAGGQEVYNEQFF.

The chain carries TRBV9 and TRBJ2-5, with a possible D match to TRBD1 (5 bases). V was pared by 4 bases and J by 4 bases, with 14 bases between. The CDR3 is made up of 14 amino acids. CDR1 and CDR2 from the germline V gene are SGDLS and YYNGEE. Here the CDR3 reads CASSWNPQGETQYF. The CDR3, as DNA: TGTGCCAGCAGCTGGAACCCTCAGGGAGAGACCCAGTACTTC.

This chain joins TRBV5-4 and TRBJ2-3; 10 positions agree with TRBD1. V was clipped by 7 bases and J by 11 bases; unmatched bases: 19. The CDR3 covers 16 residues. Germline CDR1 reads SGHNT; CDR2 reads YYREEE (reference sequence). CDR3 nucleotide sequence: TGTGCCAGCCGCAGGCAGGGTCGGGGACAGGGGTCTCTGCAGTATTTT. Encoded protein: CASRRQGRGQGSLQYF.

The rearrangement joins TRBV5-1 to TRBJ2-4; D is perhaps TRBD1 (6 bases). This CDR3 comprises 13 residues. Trimming pared 9 bases from V and 3 bases from J, leaving 13 bases between. Germline values: CDR1 SGHRS, CDR2 YFSETQ. The DNA of the CDR3 is TGCGCCAACTTCGGGACAAACAAAAACATTCAGTACTTC. Amino acid sequence: CANFGTNKNIQYF. Full variable domain (remainder filled in from reference TRBV5-1 and TRBJ2-4): KAGVTQTPRYLIKTRGQQVTLSCSPISGHRSVSWYQQTPGQGLQFLFEYFSETQRNKGNFPGRFSGRQFSNSRSEMNVSTLELGDSALYLCANFGTNKNIQYFGAGTRLSVL.

This rearrangement joins TRBV29-1 to TRBJ1-2; D call uncertain. Trimming took off 5 bases at V and 2 bases at J, with 12 bases between the two ends. Looked up from germline, CDR1 is SQVTM and CDR2 is ANQGSEA. The CDR3 is 13 residues long. For the CDR3, the DNA is TGCAGCGTTTCCGAGGGAAGGAACTATGGCTACACCTTC. Its protein product is CSVSEGRNYGYTF.

The rearrangement uses TRBV11-1 and TRBJ2-7, with D tentatively TRBD1 (5 bases). The CDR3 is made up of 14 amino acids. Germline loops: CDR1 SGHAT, CDR2 FQDESV (reference sequence). Trimming took off 2 bases at V and 7 bases at J, with 15 bases between the two ends. The CDR3 spells CASSLFDSVGEQYF. The CDR3 DNA is TGTGCCAGCAGCTTATTCGACAGTGTGGGGGAGCAGTACTTC.

This chain connects TRBV5-1 to TRBJ2-7, with TRBD1 as a possible D gene (5 bases). This CDR3 comprises 15 residues. From germline, CDR1 is SGHRS and CDR2 YFSETQ. V was pared by 1 base and J by 5 bases, with 16 bases between. The CDR3 spells CASSLSRTNLDEQYF. CDR3 coding DNA: TGCGCCAGCAGCTTGTCCAGGACAAACCTTGACGAGCAGTACTTC.

V usage is TRBV7-9 and J usage is TRBJ1-1; no firm D call. The V gene lost 1 base and the J gene lost 0 bases, with 9 bases spanning the gap. CDR3 length: 15 amino acids. From germline, CDR1 is SEHNR and CDR2 FQNEAQ (reference sequence). This chain's CDR3 is CASSLVNSLNTEAFF. The CDR3, as DNA: TGTGCCAGCAGCTTAGTTAACAGCTTGAACACTGAAGCTTTCTTT.

V gene TRBV5-8 combines with J gene TRBJ1-1, with no clear D. Per germline, CDR1 SGHTS and CDR2 YDEGEE. V lost 4 bases to trimming and J lost 4 bases, with 14 bases between them. The CDR3 has 14 residues. The chain's CDR3 is CASSPDGRVTEAFF. The DNA for the CDR3 is TGTGCCAGCAGCCCTGACGGAAGGGTCACTGAAGCTTTCTTT.

The chain employs TRBV6-1 and TRBJ2-7; 9 bases agree with TRBD1. CDR3 length: 14 residues. J lost 4 bases, V lost 5 bases, and 6 bases had no gene match. Per germline, CDR1 MNHNS and CDR2 SASEGT. Written as DNA, the CDR3 is TGTGCCAGCAGTTATCTACAGGGGGCATACGAGCAGTACTTC. Protein product: CASSYLQGAYEQYF.

This sequence joins TRBV27 and TRBJ2-7; 7 bases are shared with TRBD2. The CDR3 is 13 amino acids. Germline values: CDR1 MNHEY, CDR2 SMNVEV (reference sequence). The V and J ends lost 9 bases and 1 base, in that order; junction bases with no gene match: 6. CDR3 in amino acids: CASRGVESYEQYF. The CDR3, as DNA: TGTGCCAGTCGGGGGGTCGAGTCCTACGAGCAGTACTTC.

J is TRBJ2-1 and V is TRBV20-1, with 7 bases aligning to TRBD1. This CDR3 is 11 amino acids long. The V segment lost 6 bases and the J segment 11 bases; nucleotides outside the gene matches: 7. Germline CDR1 is DFQATT and CDR2 is SNEGSKA (reference sequence). CDR3 sequence reads: CSASGTVQQFF. The CDR3 DNA is TGCAGTGCCTCAGGGACAGTTCAGCAGTTCTTC.

This clone was recorded once. The chain employs TRBV18 and TRBJ2-6, with D unresolved. The germline V and J ends were trimmed by 3 bases and 1 base, with 10 bases remaining between them. Germline assignment: CDR1 KGHSH and CDR2 LQKENI. This CDR3 spans 16 amino acids. The chain's CDR3 is CASSPALTSGANVLTF. The DNA for the CDR3 is TGTGCCAGCTCACCGGCTTTAACTTCTGGGGCCAACGTCCTGACTTTC.

The J gene is TRBJ2-1, the V gene TRBV19, with 10 bases identical to TRBD1. Per germline, CDR1 LNHDA and CDR2 SQIVND (reference sequence). Trimming took 6 bases from V and 8 from J; bases not matched to a gene: 4. This CDR3 comprises 13 residues. CDR3 sequence: CASSGQGDDEQFF. The CDR3 DNA reads as TGTGCCAGTAGCGGACAGGGGGACGATGAGCAGTTCTTC.

This rearrangement joins TRBV28 to TRBJ1-6; 7 bases line up with TRBD1. Germline V gene sequence: CDR1 MDHEN, CDR2 SYDVKM. The CDR3 is 13 amino acids. Trimming removed 6 bases from V and 7 bases from J; junction bases left unmatched: 3. CDR3 DNA: TGTGCCAGCAGACGGGACAGAAATTCACCCCTCCACTTT. Translated: CASRRDRNSPLHF.

This chain joins TRBV7-9 and TRBJ2-3, with TRBD2 matching 12 bases. The germline V gene encodes CDR1 SEHNR and CDR2 FQNEAQ (reference sequence). J was trimmed by 2 bases and V by 1 base; bases with no gene match: 4. This CDR3 contains 17 residues. The CDR3 sequence: CASSLGGLAGLTDTQYF. The CDR3 DNA reads as TGTGCCAGCAGCTTAGGAGGACTAGCGGGACTCACAGATACGCAGTATTTT.

This clone was counted once. CDR3 in DNA: TGTGCCAGCAGCTTAGGAGGGAGTTTGTTTCAAGAGACCCAGTACTTC. Translation: CASSLGGSLFQETQYF. The rearrangement uses TRBV7-6 and TRBJ2-5; possibly TRBD2 for D (5 bases). The germline CDR1 and CDR2 sequences are SGHVS and FNYEAQ. The CDR3 extends over 16 amino acids. V was pared by 1 base and J by 2 bases, with 14 bases between.

This clone has a handful of counts. The gene calls are TRBV10-3 and TRBJ2-7, with D maybe TRBD2 (6 bases). The CDR3 has 14 amino acids. The germline V and J ends were trimmed by 5 bases and 7 bases, with 18 bases remaining between them. CDR1 ENHRY and CDR2 SYGVKD come from the germline V gene. CDR3 sequence reads: CAISSMGGPGEQYF. The CDR3 bases are TGTGCCATCAGTTCTATGGGGGGTCCGGGAGAGCAGTACTTC.

The chain uses TRBV6-1 and TRBJ1-1; D may be TRBD1 (5 bases). Per germline, CDR1 MNHNS and CDR2 SASEGT. The CDR3 consists of 14 residues. The germline V and J ends were trimmed by 6 bases and 4 bases, with 15 bases remaining between them. CDR3 sequence: CASRSGGRGTEAFF. CDR3 sequence (DNA): TGTGCCAGCAGGTCAGGCGGGAGGGGCACTGAAGCTTTCTTT.

This clone is a singleton in its sample. The rearrangement links TRBV9 to TRBJ1-4; 8 bases align to TRBD1. The CDR3 has 14 residues. CDR1 and CDR2 (germline): SGDLS, YYNGEE. J was trimmed by 8 bases and V by 2 bases; bases with no gene match: 5. The CDR3 nucleotides read TGTGCCAGCAGCGTGGGACAGGCAGGCGAAAAACTGTTTTTT. This gives the protein CASSVGQAGEKLFF.

V gene TRBV7-9 combines with J gene TRBJ1-6, with unresolved D. The length of the CDR3 is 13 residues. CDR1 SEHNR and CDR2 FQNEAQ come from the germline V gene (reference sequence). Trimming took 3 bases from V and 6 from J, leaving 6 bases between them. The CDR3 sequence is CASSFEANSPLHF. In DNA, the CDR3 is TGTGCCAGCAGCTTCGAGGCTAATTCACCCCTCCACTTT.